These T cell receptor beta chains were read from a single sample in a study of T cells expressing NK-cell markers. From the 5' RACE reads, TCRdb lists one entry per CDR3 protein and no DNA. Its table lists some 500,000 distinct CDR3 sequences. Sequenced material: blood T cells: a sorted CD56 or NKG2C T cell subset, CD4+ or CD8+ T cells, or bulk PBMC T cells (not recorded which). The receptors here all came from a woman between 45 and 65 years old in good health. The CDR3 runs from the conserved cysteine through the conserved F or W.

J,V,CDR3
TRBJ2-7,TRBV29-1,CSVEGPNYEQYF
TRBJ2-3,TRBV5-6,CASSLVQGGINTQYF
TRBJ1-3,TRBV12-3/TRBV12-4,CASSSRRENWGNTIYF
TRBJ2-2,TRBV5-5,CASSILAGGNTGELFF
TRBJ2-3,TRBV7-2,CATKTRGRTDTQYF
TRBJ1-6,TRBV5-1,CASSLVPQLSYNSPLHF
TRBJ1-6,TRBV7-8,CASSKGRGLESPLHF
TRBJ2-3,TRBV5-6,CASSFSWGGPTDTQYF
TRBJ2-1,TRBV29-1,CSVRRSVSAHEQFF
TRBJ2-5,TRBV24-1,CATSGPHRGGRFGQETQYF
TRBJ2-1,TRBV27,CASSVLAPGEQFF
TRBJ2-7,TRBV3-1,CASSQENERPTREQYF
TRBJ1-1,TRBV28,CAITGTPNTEAFF
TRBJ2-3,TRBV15,CATSRGAQGGDTQYF
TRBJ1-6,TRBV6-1,CASSGQEPSPLHF
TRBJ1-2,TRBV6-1,CASSYRPDYGYTF
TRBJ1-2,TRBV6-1,CASSEATWRDGYTF
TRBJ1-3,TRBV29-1,CSAGHSGNTIYF
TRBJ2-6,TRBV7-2,CASSLRFPGVGANVLTF
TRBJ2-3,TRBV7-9,CASRPTEISTDTQYF
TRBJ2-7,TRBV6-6,CASSLTSGSDEQYF
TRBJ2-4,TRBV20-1,CSARAQTIKNIQYF
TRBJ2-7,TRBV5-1,CASRTGTSGRGAYEQYF
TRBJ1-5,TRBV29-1,CSVGDSGGQPQHF
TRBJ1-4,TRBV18,CASSSDRAGEKLFF
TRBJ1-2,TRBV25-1,CASSRSGQYYGYTF
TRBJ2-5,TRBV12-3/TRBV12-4,CASKIAGDKRTQYF
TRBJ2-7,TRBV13,CASSLRAGGSEQYF
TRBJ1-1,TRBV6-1,CASSARTVQTTEAFF
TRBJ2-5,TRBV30,CAWSPGQGAETQYF